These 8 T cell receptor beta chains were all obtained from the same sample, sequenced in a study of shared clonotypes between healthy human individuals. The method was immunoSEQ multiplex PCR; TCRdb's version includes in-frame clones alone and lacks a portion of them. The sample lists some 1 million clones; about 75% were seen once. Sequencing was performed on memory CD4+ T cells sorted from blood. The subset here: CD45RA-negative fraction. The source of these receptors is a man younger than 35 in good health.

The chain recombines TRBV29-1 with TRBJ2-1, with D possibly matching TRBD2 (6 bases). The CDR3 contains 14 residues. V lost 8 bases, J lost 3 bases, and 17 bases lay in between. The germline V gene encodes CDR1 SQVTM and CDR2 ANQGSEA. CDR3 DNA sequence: TGCAGCATACTAGGACTATCCCTCTACAATGAGCAGTTCTTC. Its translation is CSILGLSLYNEQFF.

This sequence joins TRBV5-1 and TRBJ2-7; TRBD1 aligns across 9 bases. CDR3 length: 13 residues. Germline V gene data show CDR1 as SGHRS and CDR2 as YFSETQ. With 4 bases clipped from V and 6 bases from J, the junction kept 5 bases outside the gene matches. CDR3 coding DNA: TGCGCCAGCAGCCTAGGACAGGGGCGCGAGCAGTACTTC. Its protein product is CASSLGQGREQYF.

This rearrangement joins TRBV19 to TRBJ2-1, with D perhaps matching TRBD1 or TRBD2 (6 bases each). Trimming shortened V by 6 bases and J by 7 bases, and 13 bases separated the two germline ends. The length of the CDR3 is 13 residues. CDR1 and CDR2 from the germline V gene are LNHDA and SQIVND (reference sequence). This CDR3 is CASRNSGANEQFF. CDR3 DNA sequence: TGTGCCAGTAGGAATTCGGGGGCGAATGAGCAGTTCTTC.

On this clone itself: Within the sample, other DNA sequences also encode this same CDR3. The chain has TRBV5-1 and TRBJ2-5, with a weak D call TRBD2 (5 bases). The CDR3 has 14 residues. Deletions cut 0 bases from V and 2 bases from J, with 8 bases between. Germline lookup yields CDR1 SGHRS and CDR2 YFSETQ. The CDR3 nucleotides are TGCGCCAGCAGCTTGGAGGCGGGTCAAGAGACCCAGTACTTC. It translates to CASSLEAGQETQYF. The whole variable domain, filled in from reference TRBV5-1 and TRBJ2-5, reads KAGVTQTPRYLIKTRGQQVTLSCSPISGHRSVSWYQQTPGQGLQFLFEYFSETQRNKGNFPGRFSGRQFSNSRSEMNVSTLELGDSALYLCASSLEAGQETQYFGPGTRLLVL.

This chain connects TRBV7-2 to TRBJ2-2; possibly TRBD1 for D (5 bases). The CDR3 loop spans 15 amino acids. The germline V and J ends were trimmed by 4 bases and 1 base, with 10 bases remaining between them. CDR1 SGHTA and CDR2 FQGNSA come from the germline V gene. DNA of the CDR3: TGTGCCAGCAGCTCCTCCACAGGGAACACCGGGGAGCTGTTTTTT. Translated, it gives CASSSSTGNTGELFF.

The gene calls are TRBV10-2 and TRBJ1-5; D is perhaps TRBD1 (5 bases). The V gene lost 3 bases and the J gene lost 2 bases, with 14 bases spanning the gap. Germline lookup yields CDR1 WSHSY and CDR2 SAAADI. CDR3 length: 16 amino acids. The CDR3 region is CASSDNRGAGNQPQHF. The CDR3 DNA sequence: TGCGCCAGCAGTGACAATAGGGGCGCGGGCAATCAGCCCCAGCATTTT.

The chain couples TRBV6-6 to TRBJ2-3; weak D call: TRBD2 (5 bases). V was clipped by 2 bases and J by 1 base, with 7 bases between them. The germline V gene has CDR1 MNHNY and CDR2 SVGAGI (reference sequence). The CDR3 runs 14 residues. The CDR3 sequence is CASSYLGGTDTQYF. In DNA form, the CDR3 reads TGTGCCAGCAGTTACCTCGGGGGCACAGATACGCAGTATTTT.

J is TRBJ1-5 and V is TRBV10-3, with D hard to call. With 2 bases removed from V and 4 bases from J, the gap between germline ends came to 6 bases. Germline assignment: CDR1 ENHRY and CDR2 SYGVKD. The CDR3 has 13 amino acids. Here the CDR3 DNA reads TGTGCCATCAGTGAGGGGGTTAATCAGCCCCAGCATTTT. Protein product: CAISEGVNQPQHF.